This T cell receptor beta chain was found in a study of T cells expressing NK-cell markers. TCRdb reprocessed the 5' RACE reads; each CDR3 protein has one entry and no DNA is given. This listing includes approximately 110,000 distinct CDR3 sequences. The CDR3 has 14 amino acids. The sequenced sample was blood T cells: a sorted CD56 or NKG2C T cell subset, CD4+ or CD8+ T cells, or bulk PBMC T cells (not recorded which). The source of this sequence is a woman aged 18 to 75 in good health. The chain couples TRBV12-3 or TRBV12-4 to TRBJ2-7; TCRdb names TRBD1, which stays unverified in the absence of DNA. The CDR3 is CASSPGTVPYEQYF.